These 20 T cell receptor beta chains share one sample of origin, sequenced in a study of T cell responses to AZD1222 COVID-19 vaccine. Libraries were prepared by immunoSEQ multiplex PCR; TCRdb keeps only in-frame clonotypes and omits some of them. Of some 65,000 clones listed, 60% to 85% are singletons. The material sequenced was peripheral blood, taken on day 0 of MenACWY control vaccination. The receptors derive from an adult in good health.

The J gene is TRBJ2-1, the V gene TRBV5-4; TRBD2 agrees at 8 bases. CDR3 length: 16 residues. From germline, CDR1 is SGHNT and CDR2 YYREEE (reference sequence). With 0 bases clipped from V and 1 base from J, the junction kept 3 bases outside the gene matches. Here the CDR3 DNA reads TGTGCCAGCAGCTTGGGGCTAGCGGGTTCCTACAATGAGCAGTTCTTC. Translation: CASSLGLAGSYNEQFF.

This sequence joins TRBV30 and TRBJ1-2; no firm D call. CDR3 length: 12 residues. V shed 2 bases and J shed 4 bases, with 8 bases lying between them. Germline V CDR1 and CDR2: GTSNPN, SVGIG (reference sequence). CDR3 sequence: CAWSPTSYGYTF. The CDR3 nucleotides are TGTGCCTGGAGTCCCACATCCTATGGCTACACCTTC.

The chain uses TRBV3-1 (or the pseudogene TRBV3-2) and TRBJ2-3, with TRBD2 matching 8 bases. The CDR3 is 16 residues long. Germline CDR1 and CDR2: LGHDT and YNNKEL (reference sequence). V lost 0 bases to trimming and J lost 1 base; unmatched junction nucleotides: 3. The CDR3 sequence is CASSQDTAGGTDTQYF. The CDR3 DNA follows: TGTGCCAGCAGCCAAGATACAGCGGGGGGCACAGATACGCAGTATTTT.

The chain recombines TRBV16 with TRBJ2-7; D tentatively fits TRBD1 or TRBD2 (6 bases each). Looked up from germline, CDR1 is KGHSY and CDR2 is FQNENV. The CDR3 sequence is 15 residues long. Trimming took off 3 bases at V and 4 bases at J, with 16 bases between the two ends. CDR3 DNA: TGTGCCAGCAGCCAGCCCGGGGGCACTTTTTACGAGCAGTACTTC. This codes for CASSQPGGTFYEQYF.

The chain recombines TRBV29-1 with TRBJ1-2, with 8 bases that match TRBD1. The CDR3 is made up of 15 amino acids. The germline gives CDR1 SQVTM, CDR2 ANQGSEA. Unmatched junction bases numbered 10, after V lost 4 bases and J lost 3 bases. The DNA of the CDR3 is TGCAGCGTTGGAACAGGGGGTGGCCTGGACTATGGCTACACCTTC. Translated, it gives CSVGTGGGLDYGYTF.

V usage is TRBV6-5 and J usage is TRBJ1-1, with D maybe TRBD1 (6 bases). Per germline, CDR1 MNHEY and CDR2 SVGAGI. With 11 bases removed from V and 5 bases from J, the gap between germline ends came to 18 bases. The CDR3 sequence is 13 residues long. The DNA of the CDR3 is TGTGCCGGCCAGGGCAGTAGGGGGACTGAAGCTTTCTTT. Amino acids: CAGQGSRGTEAFF.

The rearrangement uses TRBV28 and TRBJ1-4, with a tentative D call TRBD1 (6 bases). The germline V gene has CDR1 MDHEN and CDR2 SYDVKM. The CDR3 has 16 amino acids. The germline V and J ends were trimmed by 3 bases and 8 bases, with 19 bases remaining between them. This CDR3 is CASSLVQGRHGEKLFF. CDR3 sequence (DNA): TGTGCCAGCAGTTTGGTACAGGGACGGCATGGGGAAAAACTGTTTTTT.

This clone was seen a single time. The chain combines TRBV19 with TRBJ2-2; no reliable D call. From germline, CDR1 is LNHDA and CDR2 SQIVND (reference sequence). V lost 3 bases and J lost 3, with 8 bases in between. The CDR3 is 14 residues long. CDR3: CASSIGWDTGELFF. The CDR3 bases are TGTGCCAGTAGTATCGGTTGGGACACCGGGGAGCTGTTTTTT.

The V and J genes are TRBV6-1 and TRBJ2-1, with TRBD1 matching over 8 bases. The ends lost 1 base at V and 8 bases at J; junction bases unmatched: 7. The length of the CDR3 is 15 residues. CDR1 is MNHNS, CDR2 SASEGT, per germline. The CDR3 reads CASSEEGTGPYEQFF. CDR3 DNA: TGTGCCAGCAGTGAAGAGGGGACAGGCCCCTATGAGCAGTTCTTC.

J is TRBJ1-4 and V is TRBV2; D unclear. V lost 5 bases, J lost 8 bases, and 18 bases lay in between. CDR1 and CDR2 from the germline V gene are SNHLY and FYNNEI. The CDR3 totals 15 residues. CDR3 nucleotides: TGTGCCAGCAGTCACAATCTAGACGGAGGGGAAAAACTGTTTTTT. Translation: CASSHNLDGGEKLFF.

This clone was counted only a few times. The CDR3 loop is CASSFSGPGDEQYF. CDR3 coding DNA: TGTGCCAGCAGTTTTAGCGGTCCCGGGGACGAGCAGTACTTC. The chain couples TRBV27 to TRBJ2-7, with a possible D match to TRBD2 (6 bases). CDR1 MNHEY and CDR2 SMNVEV come from the germline V gene (reference sequence). The CDR3 is 14 residues long. Trimming took 3 bases from V and 5 from J, leaving 14 bases between them.

The chain carries TRBV7-9 and TRBJ1-4; possible D gene TRBD1, 5 bases. The CDR3 covers 14 residues. CDR1 is SEHNR, CDR2 FQNEAQ, per germline (reference sequence). Deletions cut 1 base from V and 8 bases from J, with 11 bases between. This CDR3 reads CASSLGIGEEKLFF. CDR3 nucleotide sequence: TGTGCCAGCAGCTTAGGGATAGGGGAGGAAAAACTGTTTTTT.

This clone has a single count. This chain connects TRBV5-6 to TRBJ2-4; 7 positions match TRBD2. The junction had 19 bases not matched to a gene; V was cut back by 4 bases and J by 3 bases. The length of the CDR3 is 19 residues. CDR1 and CDR2 (germline): SGHDT, YYEEEE. CDR3 sequence reads: CASSSILALFNTDKNIQYF. The CDR3 region has the DNA TGTGCCAGCAGCAGTATACTAGCGCTTTTCAACACGGACAAAAACATTCAGTACTTC. The variable domain in full, completed from reference TRBV5-6 and TRBJ2-4, reads DAGVTQSPTHLIKTRGQQVTLRCSPKSGHDTVSWYQQALGQGPQFIFQYYEEEERQRGNFPDRFSGHQFPNYSSELNVNALLLGDSALYLCASSSILALFNTDKNIQYFGAGTRLSVL.

The genes are TRBV7-2 and TRBJ1-2; D perhaps matches TRBD1 (6 bases). The CDR3 has 18 amino acids. The germline V gene has CDR1 SGHTA and CDR2 FQGNSA. With 4 bases removed from V and 4 bases from J, the gap between germline ends came to 25 bases. In DNA, the CDR3 is TGTGCCAGCAGCTCCCAGTCGACAGGTCTACCTTTGGGCTATGGCTACACCTTC. Amino acids: CASSSQSTGLPLGYGYTF.

The V call is TRBV6-4, the J call TRBJ1-5; 8 positions agree with TRBD1. The germline gives CDR1 MRHNA, CDR2 SNTAGT. With V trimmed by 9 bases and J by 5 bases, 6 bases remained unmatched. The CDR3 consists of 13 residues. The CDR3 DNA follows: TGTGCCAGGGACAGGGTCCGATATCAGCCCCAGCATTTT. It is translated as CARDRVRYQPQHF.

This clone was observed a few times. The chain links TRBV30 to TRBJ1-1, with 7 bases identical to TRBD1. The CDR3 spans 12 residues. The V gene's germline CDR1 is GTSNPN and CDR2 SVGIG (reference sequence). J gave up 12 bases and V 1 base, and 8 bases lay outside the gene matches. CDR3 loop: CAWSGADRETFF. In DNA, the CDR3 is TGTGCCTGGAGTGGGGCAGACAGGGAAACTTTCTTT.

This clone was counted once. V gene TRBV19 combines with J gene TRBJ2-2; a possible D gene is TRBD2 (5 bases). Per the germline V gene, CDR1 is LNHDA and CDR2 is SQIVND (reference sequence). This CDR3 contains 14 residues. Trimming shortened V by 8 bases and J by 2 bases, and 12 bases separated the two germline ends. This chain's CDR3 is CASGQRSNTGELFF. CDR3 nucleotides: TGTGCCAGTGGCCAGCGGAGTAACACCGGGGAGCTGTTTTTT. Variable domain in full (rest from reference TRBV19 and TRBJ2-2): DGGITQSPKYLFRKEGQNVTLSCEQNLNHDAMYWYRQDPGQGLRLIYYSQIVNDFQKGDIAEGYSVSREKKESFPLTVTSAQKNPTAFYLCASGQRSNTGELFFGEGSRLTVL.

The V call is TRBV2, the J call TRBJ2-7; 11 bases fit TRBD2. CDR3 length: 18 residues. Germline V gene lookup returns CDR1 SNHLY and CDR2 FYNNEI. Trimming at V came to 6 bases and at J to 3 bases, leaving 16 bases not matched to a gene. The chain's CDR3 is CASRGQSEKGTSGYEQYF. The CDR3 DNA sequence: TGTGCCAGCAGAGGCCAAAGTGAAAAAGGGACTAGCGGCTACGAGCAGTACTTC.

The genes are TRBV13 and TRBJ2-7, with D possibly being TRBD2 (6 bases). Trimming pared 0 bases from V and 3 bases from J, leaving 12 bases between. The germline V gene encodes CDR1 PRHDT and CDR2 FYEKMQ (reference sequence). This CDR3 is built from 15 residues. CDR3 DNA sequence: TGTGCCAGCAGCTTAGGCGTCGGGGGAATCTACGAGCAGTACTTC. This encodes CASSLGVGGIYEQYF. Using reference TRBV13 and TRBJ2-7 for the parts outside the CDR3, the full variable domain is AAGVIQSPRHLIKEKRETATLKCYPIPRHDTVYWYQQGPGQDPQFLISFYEKMQSDKGSIPDRFSAQQFSDYHSELNMSSLELGDSALYFCASSLGVGGIYEQYFGPGTRLTVT.

This chain uses TRBV27 with TRBJ2-7; 7 nucleotides match TRBD1. V lost 6 bases to trimming and J lost 6 bases; unmatched junction nucleotides: 11. The V gene's germline CDR1 is MNHEY and CDR2 SMNVEV (reference sequence). The CDR3 has 14 residues. This CDR3 reads CASRRQGHPGEQYF. DNA for the CDR3: TGTGCCAGCAGGCGACAGGGCCATCCGGGCGAGCAGTACTTC.